The clone carrying this TCR beta chain was recorded only once. Its cognate antigen is unknown. Researchers ran the PCR with 60 Vbeta and 13 Jbeta primers. TCRdb's copy holds only in-frame clones and misses some; the assay was immunoSEQ multiplex PCR. Of 150,000 to 250,000 clones listed, about four fifths were seen once; the top ten hold roughly 1.5%. This entry is derived from a study of cytomegalovirus exposure and HLA in healthy donors. Study-wide points: Prediction of most subjects' HLA-A and HLA-B alleles by TCR beta sequences was reportedly accurate. Reports described diagnosis of cytomegalovirus status by the classifier as highly specific and sensitive. Earlier analysis found most TCR beta V segments productive about 87% or about 30% of the time.

Looked up from germline, CDR1 is SGHNT and CDR2 is YENEEA. Deletions cut 5 bases from V and 0 bases from J, with 8 bases between. The CDR3 spans 14 residues. The clonotype comes from a girl under 18 in good health and CMV-seropositive. The chain has TRBV11-3 and TRBJ1-3; D unresolved. The source material was PBMCs. Here the CDR3 DNA reads TGTGCCAGCAGCCAAGACTTCTCTGGAAACACCATATATTTT. Translating gives CASSQDFSGNTIYF.